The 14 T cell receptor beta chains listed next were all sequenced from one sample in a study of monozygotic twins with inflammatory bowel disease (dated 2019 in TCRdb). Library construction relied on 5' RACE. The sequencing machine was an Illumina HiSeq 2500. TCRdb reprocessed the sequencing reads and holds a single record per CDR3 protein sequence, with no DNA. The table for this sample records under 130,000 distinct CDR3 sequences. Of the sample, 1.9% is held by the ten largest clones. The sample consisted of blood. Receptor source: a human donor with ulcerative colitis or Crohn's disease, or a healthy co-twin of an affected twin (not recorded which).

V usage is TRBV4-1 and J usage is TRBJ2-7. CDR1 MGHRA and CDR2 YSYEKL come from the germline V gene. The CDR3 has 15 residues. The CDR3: CASSQDLLGAYEQYF.

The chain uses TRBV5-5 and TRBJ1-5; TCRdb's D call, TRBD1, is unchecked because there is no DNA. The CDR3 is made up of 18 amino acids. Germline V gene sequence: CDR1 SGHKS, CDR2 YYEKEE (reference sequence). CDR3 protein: CASSLGGIHQGRNQPQHF.

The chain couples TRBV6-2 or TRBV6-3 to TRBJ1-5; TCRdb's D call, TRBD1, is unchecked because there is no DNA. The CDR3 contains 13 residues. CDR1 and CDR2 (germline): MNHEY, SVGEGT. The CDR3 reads CASSPDRGQPQHF.

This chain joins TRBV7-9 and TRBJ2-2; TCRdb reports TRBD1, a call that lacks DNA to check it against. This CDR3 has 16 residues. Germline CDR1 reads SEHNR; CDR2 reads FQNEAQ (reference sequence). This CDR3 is CASSFVRTILPGELFF. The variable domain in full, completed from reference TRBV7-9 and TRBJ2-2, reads DTGVSQNPRHKITKRGQNVTFRCDPISEHNRLYWYRQTLGQGPEFLTYFQNEAQLEKSRLLSDRFSAERPKGSFSTLEIQRTEQGDSAMYLCASSFVRTILPGELFFGEGSRLTVL.

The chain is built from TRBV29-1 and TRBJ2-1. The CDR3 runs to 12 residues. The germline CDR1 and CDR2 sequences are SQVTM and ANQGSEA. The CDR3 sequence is CSVVVLRNEQFF.

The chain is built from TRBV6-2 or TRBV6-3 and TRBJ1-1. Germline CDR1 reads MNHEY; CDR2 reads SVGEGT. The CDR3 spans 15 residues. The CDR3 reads CASSYREGWNTEAFF.

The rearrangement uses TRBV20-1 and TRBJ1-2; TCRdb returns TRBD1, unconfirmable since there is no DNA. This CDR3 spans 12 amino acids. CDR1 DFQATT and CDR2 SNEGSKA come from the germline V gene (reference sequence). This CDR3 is CSAREPGSGYTF.

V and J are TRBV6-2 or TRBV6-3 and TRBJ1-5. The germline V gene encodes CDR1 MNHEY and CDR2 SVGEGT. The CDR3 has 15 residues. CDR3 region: CASSFSSTGNQPQHF.

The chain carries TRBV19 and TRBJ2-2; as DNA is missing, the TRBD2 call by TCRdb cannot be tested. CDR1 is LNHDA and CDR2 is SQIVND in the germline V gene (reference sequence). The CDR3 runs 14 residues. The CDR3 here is CASGPLTNTGELFF.

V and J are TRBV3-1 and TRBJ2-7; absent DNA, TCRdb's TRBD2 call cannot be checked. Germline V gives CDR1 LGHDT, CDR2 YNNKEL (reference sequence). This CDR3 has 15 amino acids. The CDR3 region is CASSLSSGSPYEQYF.

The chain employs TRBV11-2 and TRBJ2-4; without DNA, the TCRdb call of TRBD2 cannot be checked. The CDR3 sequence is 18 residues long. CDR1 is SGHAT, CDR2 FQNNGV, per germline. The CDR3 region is CPSSLGAPHSGGENIQYF.

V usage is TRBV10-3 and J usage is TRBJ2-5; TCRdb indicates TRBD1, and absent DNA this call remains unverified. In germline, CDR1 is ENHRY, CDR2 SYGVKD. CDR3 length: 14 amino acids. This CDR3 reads CAISEPPGQETQYF.

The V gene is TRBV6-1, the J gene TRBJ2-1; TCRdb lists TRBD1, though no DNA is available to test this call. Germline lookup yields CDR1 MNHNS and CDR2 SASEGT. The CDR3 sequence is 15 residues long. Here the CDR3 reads CASRGLSDSYNEQFF.

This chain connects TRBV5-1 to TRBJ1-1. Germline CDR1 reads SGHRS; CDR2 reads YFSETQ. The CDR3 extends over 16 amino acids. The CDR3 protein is CASSLFLGLEFTEAFF.